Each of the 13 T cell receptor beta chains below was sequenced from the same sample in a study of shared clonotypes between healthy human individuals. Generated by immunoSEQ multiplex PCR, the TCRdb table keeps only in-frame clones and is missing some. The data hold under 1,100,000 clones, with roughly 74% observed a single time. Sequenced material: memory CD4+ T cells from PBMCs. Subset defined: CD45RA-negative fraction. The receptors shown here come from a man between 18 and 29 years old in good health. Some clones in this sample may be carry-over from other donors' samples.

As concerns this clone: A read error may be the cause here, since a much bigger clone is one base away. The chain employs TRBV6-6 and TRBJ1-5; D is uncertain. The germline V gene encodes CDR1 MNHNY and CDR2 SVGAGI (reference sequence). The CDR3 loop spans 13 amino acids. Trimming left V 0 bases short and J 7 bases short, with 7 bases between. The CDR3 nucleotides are TGTGCCAGCAGTTACTCGAGAGGACAGCCCCAGCATTTT. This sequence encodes CASSYSRGQPQHF.

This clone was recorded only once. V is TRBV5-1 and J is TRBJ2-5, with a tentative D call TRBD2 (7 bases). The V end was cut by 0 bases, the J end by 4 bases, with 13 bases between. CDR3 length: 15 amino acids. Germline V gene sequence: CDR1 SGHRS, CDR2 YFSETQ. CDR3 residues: CASSLEGGGRETQYF. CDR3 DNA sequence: TGCGCCAGCAGCTTGGAGGGAGGGGGTAGAGAGACCCAGTACTTC.

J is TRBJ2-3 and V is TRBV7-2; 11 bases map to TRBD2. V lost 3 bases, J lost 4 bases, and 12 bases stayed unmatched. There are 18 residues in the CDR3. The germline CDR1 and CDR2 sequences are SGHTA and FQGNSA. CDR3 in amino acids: CASSLFKDSGRAADTQYF. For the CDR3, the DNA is TGTGCCAGCAGCTTGTTTAAGGATAGCGGGAGGGCCGCAGATACGCAGTATTTT.

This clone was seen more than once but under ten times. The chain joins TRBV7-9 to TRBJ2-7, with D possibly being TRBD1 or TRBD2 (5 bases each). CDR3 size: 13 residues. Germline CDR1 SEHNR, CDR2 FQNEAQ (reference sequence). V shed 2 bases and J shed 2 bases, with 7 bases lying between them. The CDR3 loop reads CASSLSGPYEQYF. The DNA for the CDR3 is TGTGCCAGCAGCTTATCGGGGCCCTACGAGCAGTACTTC.

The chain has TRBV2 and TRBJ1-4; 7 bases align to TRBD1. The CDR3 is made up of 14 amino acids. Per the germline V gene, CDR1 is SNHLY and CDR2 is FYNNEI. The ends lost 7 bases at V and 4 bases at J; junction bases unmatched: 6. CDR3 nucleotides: TGTGCCAGCAACCAACAGGGGAGTAATGAAAAACTGTTTTTT. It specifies CASNQQGSNEKLFF.

CDR3 bases: TGTGCCAGCAGCCCCGGGGGCATGGGCTACGAGCAGTACTTC. Amino acids: CASSPGGMGYEQYF. V usage is TRBV11-1 and J usage is TRBJ2-7; D is perhaps TRBD1 or TRBD2 (6 bases each). V was cut by 5 bases and J by 3 bases, with 14 bases left in between. Germline V gives CDR1 SGHAT, CDR2 FQDESV (reference sequence). The CDR3 length is 14 residues.

The CDR3 spells CASSPEGTGGYQPQHF. CDR3 in DNA: TGTGCCAGCAGTCCAGAGGGGACAGGGGGCTATCAGCCCCAGCATTTT. This rearrangement joins TRBV28 to TRBJ1-5; 12 nucleotides agree with TRBD1. CDR1 is MDHEN and CDR2 is SYDVKM in the germline V gene. The V and J ends lost 5 bases and 5 bases, in that order; junction bases with no gene match: 7. The CDR3 covers 16 residues. Combining the CDR3 with reference TRBV28 and TRBJ1-5 gives the whole variable domain DVKVTQSSRYLVKRTGEKVFLECVQDMDHENMFWYRQDPGLGLRLIYFSYDVKMKEKGDIPEGYSVSREKKERFSLILESASTNQTSMYLCASSPEGTGGYQPQHFGDGTRLSIL.

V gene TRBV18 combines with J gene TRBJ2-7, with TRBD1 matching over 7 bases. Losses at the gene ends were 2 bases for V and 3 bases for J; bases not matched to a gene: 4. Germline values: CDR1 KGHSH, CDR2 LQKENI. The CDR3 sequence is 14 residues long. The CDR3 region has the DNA TGTGCCAGCTCACCAGTCCCAGGGGGCTACGAGCAGTACTTC. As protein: CASSPVPGGYEQYF.

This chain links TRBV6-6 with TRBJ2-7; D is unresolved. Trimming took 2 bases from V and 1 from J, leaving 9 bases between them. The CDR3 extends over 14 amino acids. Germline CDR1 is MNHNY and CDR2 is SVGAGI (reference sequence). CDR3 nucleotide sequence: TGTGCCAGCAGTTACCCCGGTACTTCCTACGAGCAGTACTTC. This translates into CASSYPGTSYEQYF.

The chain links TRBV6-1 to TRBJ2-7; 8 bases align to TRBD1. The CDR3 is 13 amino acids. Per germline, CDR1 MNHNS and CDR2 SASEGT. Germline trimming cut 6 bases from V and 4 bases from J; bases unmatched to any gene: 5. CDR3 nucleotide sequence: TGTGCCAGCAGAGGACAGGGCATGTACGAGCAGTACTTC. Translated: CASRGQGMYEQYF.

The CDR3 loop reads CASSRQGAEAFF. The CDR3 DNA follows: TGTGCCAGCAGCCGTCAGGGAGCTGAAGCTTTCTTT. This chain uses TRBV5-5 with TRBJ1-1; D is possibly TRBD1 (5 bases). Trimming stripped 4 bases from V and 6 bases from J, with 10 bases between. The CDR3 sequence is 12 residues long. The germline V gene has CDR1 SGHKS and CDR2 YYEKEE (reference sequence). The full variable domain, its missing parts supplied by reference TRBV5-5 and TRBJ1-1, is DAGVTQSPTHLIKTRGQQVTLRCSPISGHKSVSWYQQVLGQGPQFIFQYYEKEERGRGNFPDRFSARQFPNYSSELNVNALLLGDSALYLCASSRQGAEAFFGQGTRLTVV.

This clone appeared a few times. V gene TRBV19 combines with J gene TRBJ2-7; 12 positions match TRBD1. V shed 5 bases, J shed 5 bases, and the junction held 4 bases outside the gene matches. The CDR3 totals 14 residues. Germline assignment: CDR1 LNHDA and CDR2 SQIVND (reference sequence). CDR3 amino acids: CASSAGTGGNEQYF. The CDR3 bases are TGTGCCAGTAGTGCCGGGACAGGGGGCAACGAGCAGTACTTC.

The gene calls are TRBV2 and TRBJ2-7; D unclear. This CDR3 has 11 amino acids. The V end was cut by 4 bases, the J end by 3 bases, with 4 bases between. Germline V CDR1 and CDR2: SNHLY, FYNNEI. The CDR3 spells CASSGYYEQYF. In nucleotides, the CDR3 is TGTGCCAGCAGTGGGTACTACGAGCAGTACTTC.